The 19 T cell receptor beta chains below were found in one sample sequenced in a study of OX40 agonist ivuxolimab in advanced cancers. TCRdb keeps only in-frame clones here, not all; method: immunoSEQ multiplex PCR. This table holds roughly 75,000 clones, 86% found once. The specimen comprised CD4+ or CD8+ T cells sorted from blood, sampled in a trial of the OX40 agonist ivuxolimab. These receptor sequences come from an adult with an advanced solid tumor such as melanoma, head and neck, liver or kidney cancer.

V and J are TRBV9 and TRBJ2-5, with TRBD2 matching 7 bases. The J call may not be correct, given that the DNA end is closer to TRBJ2-7. This CDR3 comprises 17 residues. From germline, CDR1 is SGDLS and CDR2 YYNGEE. The CDR3 DNA follows: TGTGCCAGCAGCGTAGGAGTTCCCGGCGGGAGTCCCTACGAGCAGTACTTC. This translates into CASSVGVPGGSPYEQYF.

The chain recombines TRBV5-6 with TRBJ2-7, with 11 bases lining up with TRBD1. Losses at the gene ends were 1 base for V and 5 bases for J; bases not matched to a gene: 5. The germline V gene encodes CDR1 SGHDT and CDR2 YYEEEE. CDR3 length: 15 residues. The CDR3 sequence is CASSLFGTGGNEQYF. CDR3 DNA: TGTGCCAGCAGCTTGTTCGGGACAGGGGGGAACGAGCAGTACTTC.

This clone was observed a few times. V gene TRBV7-2 combines with J gene TRBJ2-1; TRBD2 might be the D (5 bases). Germline assignment: CDR1 SGHTA and CDR2 FQGNSA. The CDR3 loop spans 16 amino acids. The V end was cut by 7 bases, the J end by 0 bases, with 16 bases between. The CDR3 is CASIRYGGSSYNEQFF. DNA of the CDR3: TGTGCCAGCATCAGATACGGTGGGAGCTCCTACAATGAGCAGTTCTTC.

The gene calls are TRBV25-1 and TRBJ2-3; D perhaps matches TRBD2 (5 bases). Trimming left V 4 bases short and J 0 bases short, with 8 bases between. This CDR3 contains 14 residues. CDR1 MGHDK and CDR2 SYGVNS come from the germline V gene. CDR3 sequence: CASSGSGSTDTQYF. The CDR3 DNA sequence: TGTGCCAGCAGTGGTTCGGGAAGCACAGATACGCAGTATTTT.

The V gene is TRBV5-1, the J gene TRBJ2-5, with a possible D match to TRBD1 (6 bases). The V end was cut by 0 bases, the J end by 4 bases, with 7 bases between. The CDR3 extends over 13 amino acids. Germline V gives CDR1 SGHRS, CDR2 YFSETQ. The CDR3 DNA reads TGCGCCAGCAGCTTGGGGACAGCAGAGACCCAGTACTTC. Its translation is CASSLGTAETQYF. Supplemented by reference TRBV5-1 and TRBJ2-5, the full variable domain reads KAGVTQTPRYLIKTRGQQVTLSCSPISGHRSVSWYQQTPGQGLQFLFEYFSETQRNKGNFPGRFSGRQFSNSRSEMNVSTLELGDSALYLCASSLGTAETQYFGPGTRLLVL.

The V call is TRBV9, the J call TRBJ1-4; 7 bases line up with TRBD1. The CDR3 is 14 residues long. The V and J ends lost 0 bases and 8 bases, in that order; junction bases with no gene match: 4. The germline V gene has CDR1 SGDLS and CDR2 YYNGEE. CDR3 in amino acids: CASSVEGAGEKLFF. The CDR3 DNA sequence: TGTGCCAGCAGCGTAGAGGGGGCCGGGGAAAAACTGTTTTTT.

J is TRBJ2-1 and V is TRBV4-1, with TRBD2 matching over 8 bases. CDR1 and CDR2 (germline): MGHRA, YSYEKL. V lost 3 bases to trimming and J lost 4 bases; unmatched junction nucleotides: 14. The CDR3 has 18 residues. The CDR3 DNA sequence: TGCGCCAGCAGCCATCGGGGGATACGGGGGGGCCGTTACAATGAGCAGTTCTTC. Its translation: CASSHRGIRGGRYNEQFF.

V gene TRBV5-1 combines with J gene TRBJ1-5, with a possible D match to TRBD1 (5 bases). The CDR3 is 15 residues long. The V gene lost 2 bases and the J gene lost 3 bases, with 12 bases spanning the gap. In germline, CDR1 is SGHRS, CDR2 YFSETQ. CDR3 residues: CASSLDSGHNQPQHF. The CDR3, as DNA: TGCGCCAGCAGCTTAGACAGCGGGCACAATCAGCCCCAGCATTTT.

The V and J genes are TRBV7-3 and TRBJ1-1; D may be TRBD1 (5 bases). Germline lookup yields CDR1 SGHTA and CDR2 FQGTGA. The CDR3 length is 14 residues. Between the trimmed V and J ends, which lost 2 bases and 5 bases, there was a span of 12 bases. This CDR3 is CASSLQGGGTEAFF. The CDR3 DNA reads as TGTGCCAGCAGCTTACAGGGAGGAGGGACTGAAGCTTTCTTT.

The chain combines TRBV10-3 with TRBJ1-2, with TRBD1 as a possible D gene (5 bases). This CDR3 comprises 14 residues. The germline gives CDR1 ENHRY, CDR2 SYGVKD. V lost 2 bases and J lost 8, with 15 bases in between. The CDR3, as DNA: TGTGCCATCAGTGAGGGGGCGGCCCTCAGAGGCTACACCTTC. Its protein product is CAISEGAALRGYTF.

The CDR3 reads CASSPPGGGVQPQHF. In nucleotides, the CDR3 is TGTGCCAGCTCACCACCGGGAGGGGGTGTTCAGCCCCAGCATTTT. The V call is TRBV18, the J call TRBJ1-5, with D maybe TRBD1 (6 bases). Germline V gene sequence: CDR1 KGHSH, CDR2 LQKENI. CDR3 length: 15 residues. The V and J ends lost 0 bases and 6 bases respectively, with 12 bases between them. Full variable domain (rest looked up from reference TRBV18 and TRBJ1-5): NAGVMQNPRHLVRRRGQEARLRCSPMKGHSHVYWYRQLPEEGLKFMVYLQKENIIDESGMPKERFSAEFPKEGPSILRIQQVVRGDSAAYFCASSPPGGGVQPQHFGDGTRLSIL.

This chain links TRBV6-5 with TRBJ2-7; 12 positions agree with TRBD2. Germline V lookup: CDR1 MNHEY, CDR2 SVGAGI. The CDR3 extends over 14 amino acids. V lost 2 bases, J lost 4 bases, and 0 bases stayed unmatched. The CDR3 DNA reads TGTGCCAGCAGTTACACTAGCGGGAGGTACGAGCAGTACTTC. Residues: CASSYTSGRYEQYF.

This clone was seen a few times. The chain employs TRBV6-1 and TRBJ1-4; the D is unclear. Germline V gene lookup returns CDR1 MNHNS and CDR2 SASEGT. The CDR3 has 13 residues. V lost 4 bases and J 7 bases, leaving 10 bases between the germline ends. CDR3 DNA: TGTGCCAGCAGTGGGGCGGACGGTGAAAAACTGTTTTTT. Translation gives CASSGADGEKLFF.

The chain joins TRBV6-1 to TRBJ1-2; D is ambiguous. This CDR3 region has 13 residues. Deletions cut 7 bases from V and 6 bases from J, with 15 bases between. Looked up from germline, CDR1 is MNHNS and CDR2 is SASEGT. CDR3 sequence reads: CASNGWGIDGYTF. The CDR3 DNA sequence: TGTGCCAGCAACGGATGGGGTATTGATGGCTACACCTTC.

The J gene is TRBJ2-3, the V gene TRBV5-1; 7 bases line up with TRBD2. V lost 4 bases, J lost 5 bases, and 7 bases stayed unmatched. The CDR3 sequence is 14 residues long. Germline CDR1 reads SGHRS; CDR2 reads YFSETQ. This chain's CDR3 is CASSPREARDTQYF. DNA of the CDR3: TGCGCCAGCAGCCCCCGGGAGGCCAGAGATACGCAGTATTTT.

V is TRBV19 and J is TRBJ2-7, with 9 bases matching TRBD2. The CDR3 runs 15 residues. The J segment lost 3 bases and the V segment lost 3 bases, leaving 6 bases of the junction unmatched. The germline CDR1 and CDR2 sequences are LNHDA and SQIVND (reference sequence). CDR3 nucleotide sequence: TGTGCCAGTAGTATTAGTAGCGGGGGCTTCTACGAGCAGTACTTC. This encodes CASSISSGGFYEQYF.

The chain has TRBV7-2 and TRBJ2-1; 7 bases agree with TRBD2. Germline CDR1 reads SGHTA; CDR2 reads FQGNSA. V trimming: 2 bases; J trimming: 6 bases; junction bases outside the gene matches: 7. The CDR3 loop spans 15 amino acids. Here the CDR3 reads CASSLQRGNSNEQFF. The CDR3 bases are TGTGCCAGCAGCTTACAGCGGGGAAATTCCAATGAGCAGTTCTTC.

This clone was detected a few times. This chain uses TRBV4-1 with TRBJ1-5; D is ambiguous. V lost 4 bases and J lost 2, with 9 bases in between. The CDR3 runs 14 residues. Per germline, CDR1 MGHRA and CDR2 YSYEKL. The CDR3 DNA is TGCGCCAGCAGCCTCCTACTTGGCAATCAGCCCCAGCATTTT. This encodes CASSLLLGNQPQHF.

The V and J genes are TRBV4-1 and TRBJ1-5, with D possibly being TRBD1 (5 bases). The germline gives CDR1 MGHRA, CDR2 YSYEKL. There are 13 residues in the CDR3. The germline V and J ends were trimmed by 2 bases and 7 bases, with 9 bases remaining between them. CDR3 bases: TGCGCCAGCAGCCAACCCGGGGCCCAGCCCCAGCATTTT. It yields the protein CASSQPGAQPQHF.